One and the same sample provided the 26 T cell receptor beta chains below, sequenced in a study of CD8 T cells in ankylosing spondylitis. TCRdb re-analysed the 5' RACE reads in MiXCR, keeping a single row per CDR3 protein. The top ten clones hold more than 4% of a sample with 200,000 to 300,000 distinct CDR3 sequences, 8% to 9% of them seen once. The sequencing sample was made of blood, either unsorted or a sorted T cell fraction (not recorded which). The receptors derive from a female donor with ankylosing spondylitis or in good health (not recorded which).

This clonotype has a count of ten or more. Likely a read error: the CDR3 ends without its conserved phenylalanine or tryptophan. J is TRBJ2-1 and V is TRBV7-6; D gene unclear. CDR3 length: 13 amino acids. Trimming took off 0 bases at V and 8 bases at J, with 8 bases between the two ends. CDR1 is SGHVS, CDR2 FNYEAQ, per germline. This CDR3 is CASSLASAYEQFL. The CDR3 DNA reads TGTGCCAGCAGCTTAGCGTCGGCGTATGAGCAGTTCCTC.

This clonotype was seen a handful of times. The CDR3 spells CASSLPAGNSPLHF. As DNA, the CDR3 is TGTGCCAGCAGCCTACCGGCCGGTAATTCACCCCTCCACTTT. V usage is TRBV14 and J usage is TRBJ1-6; no definite D call. Germline V lookup: CDR1 SGHDN, CDR2 FVKESK. The CDR3 is made up of 14 amino acids. The germline V and J ends were trimmed by 4 bases and 6 bases, with 10 bases remaining between them.

On this clonotype itself: A read error is possible here, since a much larger clone lies one base away. This chain connects TRBV10-3 to TRBJ2-3; the match to TRBD2 covers 8 bases. Germline CDR1 ENHRY, CDR2 SYGVKD. The CDR3 loop spans 12 amino acids. The V segment lost 10 bases and the J segment 5 bases; nucleotides outside the gene matches: 5. This CDR3 reads CATSGPGDTQYF. The CDR3 DNA sequence: TGTGCCACTAGCGGGCCGGGAGATACGCAGTATTTT.

The V and J genes are TRBV7-2 and TRBJ1-4, with 7 bases identical to TRBD1. Trimming removed 5 bases from V and 7 bases from J; junction bases left unmatched: 10. The CDR3 contains 15 residues. The V gene's germline CDR1 is SGHTA and CDR2 FQGNSA. The CDR3 DNA follows: TGTGCCAGCAGCCCCCGACAGGGTAGGAGTGAAAAACTGTTTTTT. As protein: CASSPRQGRSEKLFF.

This clonotype was found many times. The gene calls are TRBV9 and TRBJ2-2; 8 bases map to TRBD1. The CDR3 runs to 16 residues. Germline CDR1 SGDLS, CDR2 YYNGEE. V dropped 3 bases and J dropped 1; count of bases not matched to a gene: 5. The CDR3 coding sequence is TGTGCCAGCAGCGCTCCCGGGACAGGGAACACCGGGGAGCTGTTTTTT. Translation: CASSAPGTGNTGELFF.

Comments on this clonotype: Since a much larger clone is just one base distant, this may be a read error. The chain combines TRBV7-9 with TRBJ2-7, with D perhaps being TRBD1 or TRBD2 (5 bases each). CDR3 length equals 12 residues. Germline loops: CDR1 SEHNR, CDR2 FQNEAQ (reference sequence). DNA for the CDR3: TGTGCCGGCAGCTCAGCCGGGGCAGAGCAGTACTTC. Protein product: CAGSSAGAEQYF.

This clonotype was seen ten or more times. The chain combines TRBV3-1 with TRBJ1-1; D uncertain. The V end lost 3 bases, the J end lost 8 bases, and 19 bases lay between the germline ends. This CDR3 comprises 15 residues. Germline V lookup: CDR1 LGHDT, CDR2 YNNKEL (reference sequence). CDR3 in amino acids: CASSQITAGREEAFF. The CDR3 region has the DNA TGTGCCAGCAGCCAGATAACGGCAGGCCGTGAGGAAGCTTTCTTT.

This clonotype appeared many times. CDR3 region: CASRLSGNYNEQFF. The DNA of the CDR3 is TGTGCCAGCAGATTGAGCGGGAACTACAATGAGCAGTTCTTC. The chain employs TRBV6-2 or TRBV6-3 and TRBJ2-1; 7 bases line up with TRBD2. Germline lookup yields CDR1 MNHEY and CDR2 SVGEGT. The CDR3 has 14 amino acids. J lost 3 bases, V lost 6 bases, and 5 bases had no gene match.

This clonotype has a handful of counts. J is TRBJ2-7 and V is TRBV6-5, with 7 bases that match TRBD2. J gave up 5 bases and V 0 bases, and 10 bases lay outside the gene matches. CDR1 is MNHEY, CDR2 SVGAGI, per germline. This CDR3 has 16 amino acids. CDR3 in DNA: TGTGCCAGCAGTTACTCGGGGGGGACGGGAGTACACGAGCAGTACTTC. Encoded protein: CASSYSGGTGVHEQYF.

This clonotype was counted many times. The chain has TRBV28 and TRBJ2-5; the D gene is possibly TRBD1 (6 bases). Germline assignment: CDR1 MDHEN and CDR2 SYDVKM. The CDR3 loop spans 15 amino acids. Trimming shortened V by 4 bases and J by 5 bases, and 17 bases separated the two germline ends. The CDR3 DNA follows: TGTGCCAGCAGTTCCCCCGGGGACAACGTGGAGACCCAGTACTTC. It specifies CASSSPGDNVETQYF.

The sample holds many counts of this clonotype. This chain connects TRBV20-1 to TRBJ2-4, with 12 bases aligning to TRBD2. The ends lost 6 bases at V and 8 bases at J; junction bases unmatched: 17. The CDR3 runs 17 residues. Germline values: CDR1 DFQATT, CDR2 SNEGSKA (reference sequence). CDR3: CSAPTGPGTSGRYIQYF. The CDR3, as DNA: TGCAGTGCCCCGACAGGCCCCGGGACTAGCGGGCGCTACATTCAGTACTTC.

The chain has TRBV7-2 and TRBJ2-1; 15 bases align to TRBD2. CDR3 length equals 17 residues. The germline gives CDR1 SGHTA, CDR2 FQGNSA. The junction had 9 bases not matched to a gene; V was cut back by 5 bases and J by 7 bases. CDR3 bases: TGTGCCAGCAGCCCAAGAGGGACTAGCGGGAGGCGGAATGAGCAGTTCTTC. Its translation is CASSPRGTSGRRNEQFF.

The table lists this clonotype with a few counts. This chain uses TRBV18 with TRBJ2-6; D gene uncertain. The germline CDR1 and CDR2 sequences are KGHSH and LQKENI. The V gene lost 3 bases and the J gene lost 0 bases, with 6 bases spanning the gap. The CDR3 has 15 residues. CDR3 nucleotide sequence: TGTGCCAGCTCACCCACGCGCTCTGGGGCCAACGTCCTGACTTTC. Its protein is CASSPTRSGANVLTF.

V and J are TRBV5-1 and TRBJ2-3; 10 bases are shared with TRBD2. With V trimmed by 0 bases and J by 1 base, 5 bases remained unmatched. This CDR3 is 17 amino acids long. Per germline, CDR1 SGHRS and CDR2 YFSETQ. CDR3 nucleotide sequence: TGCGCCAGCAGCTTGGTACCTAGCGGGAGAGGCACAGATACGCAGTATTTT. It yields the protein CASSLVPSGRGTDTQYF.

This clonotype appeared many times. The gene calls are TRBV5-5 and TRBJ1-5; TRBD1 might be the D (5 bases). V lost 0 bases, J lost 0 bases, and 7 bases lay in between. There are 15 residues in the CDR3. The germline gives CDR1 SGHKS, CDR2 YYEKEE (reference sequence). This CDR3 reads CASSLGGSSNQPQHF. For the CDR3, the DNA is TGTGCCAGCAGCTTGGGGGGGTCTAGCAATCAGCCCCAGCATTTT. Supplemented by reference TRBV5-5 and TRBJ1-5, the full variable domain reads DAGVTQSPTHLIKTRGQQVTLRCSPISGHKSVSWYQQVLGQGPQFIFQYYEKEERGRGNFPDRFSARQFPNYSSELNVNALLLGDSALYLCASSLGGSSNQPQHFGDGTRLSIL.

V usage is TRBV7-2 and J usage is TRBJ2-7, with D unresolved. Trimming cost V 3 bases and J 2 bases, with 14 bases left between them. The V gene's germline CDR1 is SGHTA and CDR2 FQGNSA. The CDR3 runs 15 residues. CDR3 DNA sequence: TGTGCCAGCAGCTTGTCCAACTCGCGACCCTACGAGCAGTACTTC. Translated, it gives CASSLSNSRPYEQYF.

V and J are TRBV2 and TRBJ1-5; 7 bases map to TRBD1. V gave up 7 bases and J gave up 5 bases; unmatched junction bases: 5. The CDR3 covers 13 residues. Germline V gene sequence: CDR1 SNHLY, CDR2 FYNNEI. CDR3 protein: CASTGTDYQPQHF. CDR3 bases: TGTGCCAGCACCGGGACAGATTATCAGCCCCAGCATTTT.

This clonotype was detected ten times or more. The chain uses TRBV6-2 or TRBV6-3 and TRBJ2-7; 9 bases match TRBD2. CDR3 length equals 16 residues. The germline V gene encodes CDR1 MNHEY and CDR2 SVGEGT. V gave up 6 bases and J gave up 9 bases; unmatched junction bases: 18. In DNA form, the CDR3 reads TGTGCCAGCAGATCCTCGAACAGATTAGCGGGAGCTTCGCAGTACTTC. It codes for CASRSSNRLAGASQYF.

There are many counts of this clonotype. An end of the junction does not agree with germline; a read error may underlie this. CDR3 sequence reads: CASSEEVTGELFF. CDR3 nucleotide sequence: TGTGCCAGCAGCGAAGAAGTCACCGGGGAGCTGTTTTTT. The chain is built from TRBV2 and TRBJ2-2; D call uncertain. This CDR3 contains 13 residues. From germline, CDR1 is SNHLY and CDR2 FYNNEI. The whole variable domain, remainder taken from reference TRBV2 and TRBJ2-2, is EPEVTQTPSHQVTQMGQEVILRCVPISNHLYFYWYRQILGQKVEFLVSFYNNEISEKSEIFDDQFSVERPDGSNFTLKIRSTKLEDSAMYFCASSEEVTGELFFGEGSRLTVL.

Many counts were recorded for this clonotype. The chain combines TRBV7-2 with TRBJ2-7; TRBD2 matches 8 bases. Losses at the gene ends were 1 base for V and 9 bases for J; bases not matched to a gene: 8. The CDR3 is made up of 14 amino acids. Looked up from germline, CDR1 is SGHTA and CDR2 is FQGNSA. Written as DNA, the CDR3 is TGTGCCAGCAGCTTAGGAGGAGCGGGAGTCGTGCAGTACTTC. Residues: CASSLGGAGVVQYF.

This clonotype occurred many times. This chain uses TRBV14 with TRBJ2-7; 12 nucleotides line up with TRBD2. Germline V gene sequence: CDR1 SGHDN, CDR2 FVKESK. This CDR3 comprises 16 residues. With V trimmed by 3 bases and J by 0 bases, 3 bases remained unmatched. As DNA, the CDR3 is TGTGCCAGCAGCCACCTAGCGGGAGGGGGCTCCTACGAGCAGTACTTC. Amino acid sequence: CASSHLAGGGSYEQYF.

The chain uses TRBV19 and TRBJ2-1; D not certain. Germline values: CDR1 LNHDA, CDR2 SQIVND (reference sequence). V gave up 5 bases and J gave up 8 bases, with 19 bases separating them. This CDR3 is 15 amino acids long. The CDR3 loop reads CASSLTGPEVYEQFF. In DNA, the CDR3 is TGTGCCAGTAGTCTCACGGGCCCCGAGGTTTATGAGCAGTTCTTC. The complete variable domain, with remaining parts taken from reference TRBV19 and TRBJ2-1, reads DGGITQSPKYLFRKEGQNVTLSCEQNLNHDAMYWYRQDPGQGLRLIYYSQIVNDFQKGDIAEGYSVSREKKESFPLTVTSAQKNPTAFYLCASSLTGPEVYEQFFGPGTRLTVL.

This clonotype was detected only a few times. The chain recombines TRBV7-2 with TRBJ2-7; 7 nucleotides align to TRBD1. The germline gives CDR1 SGHTA, CDR2 FQGNSA. The length of the CDR3 is 15 residues. V lost 1 base and J lost 4; bases outside the gene matches: 7. The CDR3 DNA follows: TGTGCCAGCAGCTTAGGAGGGGGCGGAGTATACGAGCAGTACTTC. The encoded protein is CASSLGGGGVYEQYF.

This clonotype was found a few times. The rearrangement uses TRBV6-2 or TRBV6-3 and TRBJ2-7; possibly TRBD1 for D (7 bases). V gave up 8 bases and J gave up 5 bases, with 13 bases separating them. CDR3 length: 12 amino acids. CDR1 and CDR2 (germline): MNHEY, SVGEGT. The CDR3 loop is CASAGTADEQYF. DNA of the CDR3: TGTGCCAGCGCGGGGACAGCCGACGAGCAGTACTTC.

V usage is TRBV19 and J usage is TRBJ1-3; D uncertain. CDR1 and CDR2 (germline): LNHDA, SQIVND (reference sequence). Trimming took 6 bases from V and 0 from J, leaving 12 bases between them. This CDR3 has 15 amino acids. CDR3 nucleotides: TGTGCCAGTAGGGATTCACGGATCTCTGGAAACACCATATATTTT. It is translated as CASRDSRISGNTIYF.

J is TRBJ2-7 and V is TRBV4-3, with a weak D call TRBD2 (5 bases). Per the germline V gene, CDR1 is LGHNA and CDR2 is YSLEER. The CDR3 is 15 residues long. Trimming pared 1 base from V and 6 bases from J, leaving 16 bases between. The CDR3 DNA sequence: TGCGCCAGCAGCCAAGTTCGGGGTGTCCCCTGCGAGCAGTACTTC. The encoded protein is CASSQVRGVPCEQYF.